Below, 7 T cell receptor beta chains from the same sample are listed, as sequenced in a study of shared clonotypes between healthy human individuals. The protocol was immunoSEQ multiplex PCR, while the TCRdb copy is restricted to in-frame clones and leaves out a portion. Altogether about 480,000 clones are present, 60% to 85% being singletons, with the ten largest covering 13%. Sequencing was done on a sample of PBMCs. All receptors come from a woman aged 40 to 55 in good health. Some clones in this sample may be carry-over from other donors' samples.

The chain combines TRBV28 with TRBJ2-5, with unresolved D. Trimming removed 5 bases from V and 5 bases from J, with 9 bases in between. CDR1 is MDHEN, CDR2 SYDVKM, per germline. The CDR3 sequence is 12 residues long. The CDR3 protein is CASSDNLETQYF. CDR3 DNA sequence: TGTGCCAGCAGTGATAACCTGGAGACCCAGTACTTC.

This clone came up a few times. The rearrangement uses TRBV28 and TRBJ1-3, with 8 nucleotides matching TRBD1. This CDR3 region has 16 residues. Germline CDR1 reads MDHEN; CDR2 reads SYDVKM. V lost 2 bases, J lost 7 bases, and 10 bases stayed unmatched. The CDR3 bases are TGTGCCAGCAGTTTAGTGGCCAGGGGGCTTGGGAACACCATATATTTT. Protein sequence: CASSLVARGLGNTIYF. The full variable domain, in which reference TRBV28 and TRBJ1-3 provide the parts outside the CDR3, is DVKVTQSSRYLVKRTGEKVFLECVQDMDHENMFWYRQDPGLGLRLIYFSYDVKMKEKGDIPEGYSVSREKKERFSLILESASTNQTSMYLCASSLVARGLGNTIYFGEGSWLTVV.

The V and J genes are TRBV11-2 and TRBJ2-5; weak D call: TRBD1 (6 bases). V lost 2 bases and J lost 1, with 8 bases in between. The V gene's germline CDR1 is SGHAT and CDR2 FQNNGV. The CDR3 runs 14 residues. CDR3 loop: CASSLSDSQETQYF. The CDR3 DNA sequence: TGTGCCAGCAGCTTATCGGACAGCCAAGAGACCCAGTACTTC.

The chain is built from TRBV10-2 and TRBJ1-6; D is uncertain. CDR1 and CDR2 from the germline V gene are WSHSY and SAAADI. The V end was cut by 5 bases, the J end by 7 bases, with 15 bases between. The CDR3 runs 15 residues. The DNA for the CDR3 is TGCGCCAGCAGTTCGGTCCCTGCCTTGAATTCACCCCTCCACTTT. Translating gives CASSSVPALNSPLHF.

This clone was recorded only once. This chain uses TRBV7-2 with TRBJ2-3; a possible D gene is TRBD1 (7 bases). V lost 7 bases, J lost 1 base, and 12 bases lay in between. The germline V gene encodes CDR1 SGHTA and CDR2 FQGNSA. The CDR3 has 14 residues. CDR3 residues: CASMRDRRTDTQYF. CDR3 DNA: TGTGCCAGCATGCGGGACAGACGCACAGATACGCAGTATTTT.

This clone was detected once. The chain combines TRBV5-4 with TRBJ1-6; 9 bases are a match to TRBD1. This CDR3 contains 14 residues. The germline gives CDR1 SGHNT, CDR2 YYREEE (reference sequence). V lost 5 bases and J lost 10; bases outside the gene matches: 7. The CDR3: CASRRDRVQSPLHF. CDR3 in DNA: TGTGCCAGCAGACGGGACAGGGTGCAATCACCCCTCCACTTT.

V gene TRBV13 combines with J gene TRBJ2-2; a possible D gene is TRBD2 (6 bases). CDR1 is PRHDT and CDR2 is FYEKMQ in the germline V gene (reference sequence). The CDR3 length is 12 residues. V was cut by 6 bases and J by 6 bases, with 8 bases left in between. In DNA form, the CDR3 reads TGTGCCAGCAGGGCGGGACCCGGGGAGCTGTTTTTT. Translating it yields CASRAGPGELFF. Supplemented by reference TRBV13 and TRBJ2-2, the full variable domain reads AAGVIQSPRHLIKEKRETATLKCYPIPRHDTVYWYQQGPGQDPQFLISFYEKMQSDKGSIPDRFSAQQFSDYHSELNMSSLELGDSALYFCASRAGPGELFFGEGSRLTVL.